The 14 T cell receptor beta chains presented below share a single source sample, sequenced in a study of shared clonotypes between healthy human individuals. The method was immunoSEQ multiplex PCR; TCRdb's version includes in-frame clones alone and lacks a portion of them. The sample records around 1.9 million clones, roughly 95% being singletons. Terminally differentiated effector memory CD45RA+ cells were excluded by CCR7 positive selection of CD45RO-negative cells. The sequenced material came from naive CD8+ T cells from PBMCs. The receptor source for this set is a man aged 18 to 29 in good health. Some clones in this sample may be carry-over from other donors' samples.

This rearrangement joins TRBV19 to TRBJ2-2, with 8 bases matching TRBD1. Trimming removed 7 bases from V and 2 bases from J; junction bases left unmatched: 3. This CDR3 comprises 14 residues. In germline, CDR1 is LNHDA, CDR2 SQIVND (reference sequence). CDR3 protein: CASTQGANTGELFF. The DNA of the CDR3 is TGTGCCAGTACCCAGGGGGCAAACACCGGGGAGCTGTTTTTT.

The chain is built from TRBV9 and TRBJ1-1; D remains ambiguous. This CDR3 has 12 amino acids. The V gene's germline CDR1 is SGDLS and CDR2 YYNGEE. V was trimmed by 4 bases and J by 11 bases, leaving 15 bases between them. CDR3: CASSPNTGGAFF. The CDR3 DNA follows: TGTGCCAGCAGCCCCAACACGGGCGGGGCTTTCTTT.

The genes are TRBV9 and TRBJ1-1, with 8 nucleotides matching TRBD1. The CDR3 has 14 amino acids. CDR1 SGDLS and CDR2 YYNGEE come from the germline V gene. V lost 2 bases to trimming and J lost 6 bases; unmatched junction nucleotides: 6. CDR3 bases: TGTGCCAGCAGCGTTACAGGGGGGGAGGCTGAAGCTTTCTTT. Its translation is CASSVTGGEAEAFF.

To note about this clone: The sample carries other DNA sequences with the same CDR3. This sequence joins TRBV27 and TRBJ2-7; TRBD1 aligns across 8 bases. Germline CDR1 MNHEY, CDR2 SMNVEV (reference sequence). Trimming cost V 3 bases and J 2 bases; bases outside gene matches: 3. This CDR3 contains 14 residues. For the CDR3, the DNA is TGTGCCAGCAGTTTTCAGGACAGGGCCTACGAGCAGTACTTC. As protein: CASSFQDRAYEQYF.

The chain joins TRBV28 to TRBJ1-2; possible D gene TRBD1, 6 bases. V was cut by 3 bases and J by 4 bases, with 12 bases left in between. CDR1 and CDR2 from the germline V gene are MDHEN and SYDVKM. The length of the CDR3 is 14 residues. The CDR3 region has the DNA TGTGCCAGCAGTTTCAGGGGATGGGGCTATGGCTACACCTTC. Translating gives CASSFRGWGYGYTF.

This clone came up once. The chain recombines TRBV2 with TRBJ2-1; D is perhaps TRBD1 (6 bases). CDR3 size: 16 residues. V lost 5 bases, J lost 11 bases, and 25 bases lay in between. The germline V gene encodes CDR1 SNHLY and CDR2 FYNNEI. The CDR3 bases are TGTGCCAGCAGTCGCCGGGACACCTGGACTGAACATAAGCAGTTCTTC. It translates to CASSRRDTWTEHKQFF.

The gene calls are TRBV5-4 and TRBJ2-1; the D gene is possibly TRBD2 (5 bases). CDR3 size: 13 residues. Trimming pared 2 bases from V and 6 bases from J, leaving 9 bases between. Germline values: CDR1 SGHNT, CDR2 YYREEE (reference sequence). As DNA, the CDR3 is TGTGCCAGCAGCTTCGGGGAGCGCAATGAGCAGTTCTTC. Its translation: CASSFGERNEQFF. The variable domain in full, completed from reference TRBV5-4 and TRBJ2-1, reads ETGVTQSPTHLIKTRGQQVTLRCSSQSGHNTVSWYQQALGQGPQFIFQYYREEENGRGNFPPRFSGLQFPNYSSELNVNALELDDSALYLCASSFGERNEQFFGPGTRLTVL.

This rearrangement joins TRBV27 to TRBJ2-2; D possibly corresponds to TRBD1 (6 bases). Germline-derived CDR1 and CDR2 are MNHEY and SMNVEV (reference sequence). The V gene lost 5 bases and the J gene lost 3 bases, with 16 bases spanning the gap. The CDR3 is 16 amino acids. The CDR3 spells CASSPIRDIHTGELFF. CDR3 sequence (DNA): TGTGCCAGCAGTCCGATACGGGACATACACACCGGGGAGCTGTTTTTT.

The chain joins TRBV18 to TRBJ1-4; TRBD1 might be the D (6 bases). Germline V gene lookup returns CDR1 KGHSH and CDR2 LQKENI. V was clipped by 2 bases and J by 3 bases, with 7 bases between them. The CDR3 spans 14 residues. CDR3 coding DNA: TGTGCCAGCTCACCAGGGGGGCCTAATGAAAAACTGTTTTTT. Translated, it gives CASSPGGPNEKLFF.

This rearrangement joins TRBV6-5 to TRBJ2-7; 9 bases fit TRBD1. This CDR3 contains 15 residues. Germline CDR1 MNHEY, CDR2 SVGAGI. J lost 5 bases, V lost 6 bases, and 11 bases had no gene match. The CDR3 sequence is CASSPRTGDFHEQYF. The CDR3 coding sequence is TGTGCCAGCAGCCCCCGGACAGGGGATTTCCACGAGCAGTACTTC.

The chain employs TRBV7-8 and TRBJ2-6, with a weak D call TRBD1 (6 bases). Germline lookup yields CDR1 SGHVS and CDR2 FQNEAQ. V gave up 5 bases and J gave up 11 bases, with 16 bases separating them. The CDR3 consists of 14 residues. In nucleotides, the CDR3 is TGTGCCAGCAGCCGAGATGGGGGCTTTGACGTCCTGACTTTC. The encoded protein is CASSRDGGFDVLTF.

The chain couples TRBV27 to TRBJ2-1; D is undetermined. In germline, CDR1 is MNHEY, CDR2 SMNVEV (reference sequence). Trimming stripped 5 bases from V and 8 bases from J, with 13 bases between. This CDR3 spans 13 amino acids. The CDR3 reads CASSLGSRDEQFF. Written as DNA, the CDR3 is TGTGCCAGCAGTCTTGGGTCCCGCGATGAGCAGTTCTTC.

The J gene is TRBJ2-7, the V gene TRBV10-1; 8 nucleotides line up with TRBD1. Germline assignment: CDR1 WNHNN and CDR2 SYGVQD (reference sequence). The CDR3 extends over 13 amino acids. The junction had 7 bases not matched to a gene; V was cut back by 11 bases and J by 1 base. The DNA for the CDR3 is TGCGCCGGGACGGACAGGGTATCCTACGAGCAGTACTTC. Residues: CAGTDRVSYEQYF.

The chain joins TRBV13 to TRBJ1-2, with a possible D match to TRBD1 (5 bases). With 5 bases removed from V and 2 bases from J, the gap between germline ends came to 18 bases. CDR1 and CDR2 (germline): PRHDT, FYEKMQ (reference sequence). The CDR3 is 16 residues long. CDR3: CASSEWDLRLNYGYTF. CDR3 DNA: TGTGCCAGCAGCGAATGGGACTTACGACTGAACTATGGCTACACCTTC.